What follows are 10 T cell receptor beta chains derived from one specimen sequenced in a study of blood T cell repertoires in COVID-19. The assay was immunoSEQ multiplex PCR, and TCRdb's table has in-frame clones only and misses some. The sample gives around 130,000 clones, roughly three quarters of which show up once; 15% to 25% is in the top ten. Sequenced material: peripheral blood. These receptors were taken from a man older than 75 with acute or convalescent COVID-19.

The chain combines TRBV29-1 with TRBJ1-2; maybe TRBD1 (6 bases). Per the germline V gene, CDR1 is SQVTM and CDR2 is ANQGSEA. The CDR3 spans 14 residues. Trimming left V 6 bases short and J 4 bases short, with 18 bases between. The DNA of the CDR3 is TGCAGCGTCCGGGGGGGGCAGCGCTCCTATGGCTACACCTTC. Protein product: CSVRGGQRSYGYTF.

The genes are TRBV18 and TRBJ1-3; 8 positions match TRBD1. The CDR3 has 16 amino acids. Germline CDR1 KGHSH, CDR2 LQKENI. V gave up 3 bases and J gave up 8 bases; unmatched junction bases: 12. CDR3 in DNA: TGTGCCAGCTCACCGCCCGGGACAGGTGGTCGGGACACCATATATTTT. Translating it yields CASSPPGTGGRDTIYF.

The chain joins TRBV24-1 to TRBJ2-5; possibly TRBD1 for D (6 bases). The V end was cut by 4 bases, the J end by 5 bases, with 16 bases between. This CDR3 has 15 residues. The germline CDR1 and CDR2 sequences are KGHDR and SFDVKD. As DNA, the CDR3 is TGTGCCACCAGTGACCCCCGGACAGCCGGCGAGACCCAGTACTTC. Its protein product is CATSDPRTAGETQYF.

This chain uses TRBV6-5 with TRBJ2-2; no clear D gene. Germline lookup yields CDR1 MNHEY and CDR2 SVGAGI. The V end lost 4 bases, the J end lost 1 base, and 7 bases lay between the germline ends. CDR3 length equals 14 residues. DNA for the CDR3: TGTGCCAGCAGTTTCGCACTGAACACCGGGGAGCTGTTTTTT. The encoded protein is CASSFALNTGELFF.

The rearrangement uses TRBV4-2 and TRBJ2-7; 7 nucleotides agree with TRBD1. The V gene's germline CDR1 is LGHNA and CDR2 YNFKEQ. Germline trimming cut 8 bases from V and 4 bases from J; bases unmatched to any gene: 8. This CDR3 has 13 amino acids. CDR3 region: CASPRDRKYEQYF. DNA of the CDR3: TGTGCCAGCCCCCGGGACAGAAAATACGAGCAGTACTTC.

A few counts support this clone. The J gene is TRBJ2-1, the V gene TRBV5-4; TRBD1 is a possible D gene (6 bases). Germline V gives CDR1 SGHNT, CDR2 YYREEE (reference sequence). The CDR3 sequence is 15 residues long. The V end was cut by 1 base, the J end by 3 bases, with 11 bases between. DNA for the CDR3: TGTGCCAGCAGCTTGACAGGGTACATCTACAATGAGCAGTTCTTC. This translates into CASSLTGYIYNEQFF.

This clone has only one observation. The chain employs TRBV28 and TRBJ2-2, with a weak D call TRBD1 (6 bases). Trimming took 3 bases from V and 0 from J, leaving 20 bases between them. Germline V CDR1 and CDR2: MDHEN, SYDVKM. The CDR3 loop spans 19 amino acids. CDR3 region: CASSLDSLNSYANTGELFF. The CDR3 nucleotides are TGTGCCAGCAGTTTGGACAGCCTAAACTCCTACGCGAACACCGGGGAGCTGTTTTTT. Full variable domain (missing parts from reference TRBV28 and TRBJ2-2): DVKVTQSSRYLVKRTGEKVFLECVQDMDHENMFWYRQDPGLGLRLIYFSYDVKMKEKGDIPEGYSVSREKKERFSLILESASTNQTSMYLCASSLDSLNSYANTGELFFGEGSRLTVL.

The chain combines TRBV5-1 with TRBJ2-1; the match to TRBD2 covers 10 bases. The V and J ends lost 1 base and 6 bases, in that order; junction bases with no gene match: 4. This CDR3 has 15 amino acids. Germline V gene sequence: CDR1 SGHRS, CDR2 YFSETQ. CDR3 nucleotides: TGCGCCAGCAGCTTGACGCCTAGCGGGGGCAATGAGCAGTTCTTC. Amino acids: CASSLTPSGGNEQFF.

The chain couples TRBV11-2 to TRBJ2-1; D is perhaps TRBD1 (6 bases). This CDR3 spans 15 amino acids. Trimming stripped 2 bases from V and 6 bases from J, with 14 bases between. CDR1 SGHAT and CDR2 FQNNGV come from the germline V gene. Written as DNA, the CDR3 is TGTGCCAGCAGCTTAACAGGGAATTTGGGCAATGAGCAGTTCTTC. Translating it yields CASSLTGNLGNEQFF.

This CDR3 is CASSAKTEAFF. CDR3 in DNA: TGTGCCAGCAGCGCCAAAACTGAAGCTTTCTTT. The chain couples TRBV9 to TRBJ1-1; no firm D call. The CDR3 has 11 amino acids. From germline, CDR1 is SGDLS and CDR2 YYNGEE. The V end was cut by 3 bases, the J end by 5 bases, with 5 bases between.